Given below is one T cell receptor (beta chain) in context. Its antigen is undetermined. This entry comes from a study of cytomegalovirus exposure and HLA in healthy donors. Study in general: The study's early data release held about 85 million unique TCRs from HLA-typed donors.

The PCR made use of 60 Vbeta and 13 Jbeta primers. The repertoire was sequenced with immunoSEQ multiplex PCR; TCRdb's copy has only in-frame clones and lacks some. The table shows about 150,000 clones, with 65% to 85% occurring only once. V was shortened by 1 base and J by 1 base, with 8 bases between the two germline ends. The CDR3 totals 15 residues. CDR1 is SGHNT, CDR2 YENEEA, per germline. Findings and caveats of the study: As a later analysis revealed, most CMV-associated TCR beta chains appeared HLA-restricted.

The clonotype originates from a male donor in good health and CMV-seronegative. This chain links TRBV11-3 with TRBJ2-4; D may be TRBD1 (6 bases). The sequenced sample consisted of PBMCs. CDR3 in amino acids: CASSLGGQAKNIQYF. The CDR3 nucleotides read TGTGCCAGCAGCTTAGGCGGACAGGCCAAAAACATTCAGTACTTC.